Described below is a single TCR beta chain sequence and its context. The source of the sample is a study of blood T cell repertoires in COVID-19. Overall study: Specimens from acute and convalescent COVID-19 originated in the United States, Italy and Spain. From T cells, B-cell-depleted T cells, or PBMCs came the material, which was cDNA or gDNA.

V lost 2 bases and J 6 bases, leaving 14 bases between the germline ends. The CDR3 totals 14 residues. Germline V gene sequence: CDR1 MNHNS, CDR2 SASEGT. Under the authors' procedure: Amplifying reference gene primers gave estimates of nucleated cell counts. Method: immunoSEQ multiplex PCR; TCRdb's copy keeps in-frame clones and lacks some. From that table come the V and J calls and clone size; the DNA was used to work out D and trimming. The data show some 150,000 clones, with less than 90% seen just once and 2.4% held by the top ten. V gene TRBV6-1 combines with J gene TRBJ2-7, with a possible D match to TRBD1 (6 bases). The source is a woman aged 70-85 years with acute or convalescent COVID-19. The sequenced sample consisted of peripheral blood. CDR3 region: CASSETGTRGEQYF. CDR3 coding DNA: TGTGCCAGCAGTGAAACCGGGACAAGGGGCGAGCAGTACTTC.